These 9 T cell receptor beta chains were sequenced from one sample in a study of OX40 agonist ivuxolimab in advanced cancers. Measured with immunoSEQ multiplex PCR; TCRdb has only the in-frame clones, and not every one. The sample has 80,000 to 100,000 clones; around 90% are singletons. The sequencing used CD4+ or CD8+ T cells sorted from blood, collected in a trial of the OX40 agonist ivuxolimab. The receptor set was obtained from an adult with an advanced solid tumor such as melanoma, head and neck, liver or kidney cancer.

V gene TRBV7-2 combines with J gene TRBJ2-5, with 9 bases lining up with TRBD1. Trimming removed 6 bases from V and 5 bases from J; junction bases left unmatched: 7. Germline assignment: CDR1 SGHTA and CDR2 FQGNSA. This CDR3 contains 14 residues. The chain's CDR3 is CASSPDRGRETQYF. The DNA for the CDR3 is TGTGCCAGCAGTCCGGACAGGGGCCGGGAGACCCAGTACTTC.

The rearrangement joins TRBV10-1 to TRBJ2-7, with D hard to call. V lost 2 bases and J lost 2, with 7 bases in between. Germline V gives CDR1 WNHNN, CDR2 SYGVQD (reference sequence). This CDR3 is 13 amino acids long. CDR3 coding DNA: TGCGCCAGCAGTGAGAGGCAGACCTACGAGCAGTACTTC. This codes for CASSERQTYEQYF.

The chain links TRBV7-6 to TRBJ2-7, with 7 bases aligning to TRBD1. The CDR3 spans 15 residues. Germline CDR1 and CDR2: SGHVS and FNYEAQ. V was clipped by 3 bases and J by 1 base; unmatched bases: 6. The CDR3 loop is CASSLIGGRSYEQYF. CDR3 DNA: TGTGCCAGCAGCTTGATAGGGGGCAGGTCCTACGAGCAGTACTTC.

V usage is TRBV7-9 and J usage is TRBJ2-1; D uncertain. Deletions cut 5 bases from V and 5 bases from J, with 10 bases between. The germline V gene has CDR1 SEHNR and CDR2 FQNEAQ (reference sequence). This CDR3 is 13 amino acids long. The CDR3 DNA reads TGTGCCAGCAGCGGGTTGGGTAACAATGAGCAGTTCTTC. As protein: CASSGLGNNEQFF.

The chain's CDR3 is CASSPGQSDYEQYF. For the CDR3, the DNA is TGTGCCAGCTCACCAGGGCAGTCCGATTACGAGCAGTACTTC. The chain couples TRBV18 to TRBJ2-7; D unresolved. Germline V gene lookup returns CDR1 KGHSH and CDR2 LQKENI. The CDR3 spans 14 residues. Trimming took 2 bases from V and 4 from J, leaving 12 bases between them.

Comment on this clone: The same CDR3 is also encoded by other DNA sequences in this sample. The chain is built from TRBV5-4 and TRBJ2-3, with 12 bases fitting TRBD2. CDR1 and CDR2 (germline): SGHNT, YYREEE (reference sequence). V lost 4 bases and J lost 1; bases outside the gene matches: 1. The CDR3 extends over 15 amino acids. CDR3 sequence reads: CASSLAGGRTDTQYF. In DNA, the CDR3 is TGTGCCAGCAGCCTAGCGGGGGGGCGCACAGATACGCAGTATTTT.

The CDR3 sequence: CAWSLLGTGAHEQYF. CDR3 bases: TGTGCCTGGAGTCTCTTAGGGACAGGGGCTCACGAGCAGTACTTC. The chain combines TRBV30 with TRBJ2-7, with 10 nucleotides matching TRBD1. The CDR3 runs 15 residues. Germline values: CDR1 GTSNPN, CDR2 SVGIG (reference sequence). The V gene end was trimmed by 2 bases and the J gene end by 5 bases; junction bases not matched to a gene: 9.

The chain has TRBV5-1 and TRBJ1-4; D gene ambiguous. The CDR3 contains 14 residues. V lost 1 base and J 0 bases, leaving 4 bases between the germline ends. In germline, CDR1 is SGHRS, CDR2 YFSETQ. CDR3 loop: CASSLSATNEKLFF. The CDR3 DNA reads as TGCGCCAGCAGCTTGTCCGCAACTAATGAAAAACTGTTTTTT.

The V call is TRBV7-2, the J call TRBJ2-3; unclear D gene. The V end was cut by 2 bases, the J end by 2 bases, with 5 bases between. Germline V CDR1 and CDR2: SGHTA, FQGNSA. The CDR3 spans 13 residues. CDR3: CASSLTDTDTQYF. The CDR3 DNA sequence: TGTGCCAGCAGCTTAACCGACACAGATACGCAGTATTTT.